One sample yielded the 10 T cell receptor beta chains listed below, sequenced in a study of CD8 T cells in ankylosing spondylitis. TCRdb passed the 5' RACE reads through MiXCR, listing each CDR3 protein once. The sample yields about 160,000 distinct CDR3 sequences, around 19% seen once. The sample taken for sequencing was blood, either unsorted or a sorted T cell fraction (not recorded which). The origin of the receptors is a male donor with ankylosing spondylitis or in good health (not recorded which).

This rearrangement joins TRBV5-6 to TRBJ1-4, with D perhaps matching TRBD1 (5 bases). Trimming cost V 0 bases and J 5 bases, with 11 bases left between them. This CDR3 spans 15 amino acids. The V gene's germline CDR1 is SGHDT and CDR2 YYEEEE. CDR3 residues: CASSLAVQGNEKLFF. As DNA, the CDR3 is TGTGCCAGCAGCTTGGCGGTGCAGGGAAATGAAAAACTGTTTTTT.

This clonotype was seen many times. V gene TRBV20-1 combines with J gene TRBJ2-1; TRBD2 is a possible D gene (6 bases). The CDR3 sequence is 14 residues long. V lost 8 bases, J lost 2 bases, and 16 bases lay in between. Germline lookup yields CDR1 DFQATT and CDR2 SNEGSKA (reference sequence). The CDR3: CSSIGASAYNEQFF. The CDR3 nucleotides read TGCAGTTCAATCGGGGCTAGCGCCTACAATGAGCAGTTCTTC.

This clonotype was seen many times. The rearrangement joins TRBV12-3 or TRBV12-4 to TRBJ2-2, with D possibly called TRBD1 or TRBD2 (5 bases each). Trimming pared 3 bases from V and 8 bases from J, leaving 7 bases between. There are 12 residues in the CDR3. In nucleotides, the CDR3 is TGTGCCAGCAGTTTTGGGGGTGGGGAGCTGTTTTTT. Translated, it gives CASSFGGGELFF.

This clonotype was detected ten times or more. The chain joins TRBV5-6 to TRBJ1-1; D remains unclear. This CDR3 contains 13 residues. Trimming pared 0 bases from V and 7 bases from J, leaving 10 bases between. Germline CDR1 reads SGHDT; CDR2 reads YYEEEE. In DNA, the CDR3 is TGTGCCAGCAGCTTGGAGGGAAGAGGTGAAGCTTTCTTT. This gives the protein CASSLEGRGEAFF.

V gene TRBV18 combines with J gene TRBJ1-2; TRBD1 is a possible D gene (6 bases). Germline CDR1 KGHSH, CDR2 LQKENI. This CDR3 has 14 residues. Trimming pared 6 bases from V and 1 base from J, leaving 12 bases between. CDR3 loop: CASSTGQDNYGYTF. In DNA, the CDR3 is TGTGCCAGCTCGACGGGACAAGATAACTATGGCTACACCTTC.

The chain has TRBV7-2 and TRBJ1-5; weak D call: TRBD1 (6 bases). The V gene lost 8 bases and the J gene lost 6 bases, with 17 bases spanning the gap. CDR3 size: 14 residues. CDR1 and CDR2 (germline): SGHTA, FQGNSA. The chain's CDR3 is CASRKGGPGQPQHF. The DNA for the CDR3 is TGTGCCAGCCGAAAGGGGGGTCCAGGTCAGCCCCAGCATTTT.

This clonotype came up a few times. The chain couples TRBV28 to TRBJ2-5; TRBD1 aligns across 7 bases. CDR3 length: 14 residues. Germline CDR1 reads MDHEN; CDR2 reads SYDVKM. Trimming cost V 2 bases and J 5 bases; bases outside gene matches: 5. CDR3 sequence (DNA): TGTGCCAGCAGTTTAACAGGGGATAGGGAGACCCAGTACTTC. This gives the protein CASSLTGDRETQYF.

This sequence joins TRBV28 and TRBJ1-2; tentative D call: TRBD1 (6 bases). The germline gives CDR1 MDHEN, CDR2 SYDVKM. This CDR3 is 14 amino acids long. V was pared by 7 bases and J by 7 bases, with 19 bases between. CDR3 protein: CASTFRTRGFGYTF. The CDR3 coding sequence is TGTGCCAGCACCTTCAGGACAAGGGGGTTTGGCTACACCTTC.

This clonotype was seen at least ten times. The rearrangement links TRBV28 to TRBJ2-2; 7 bases match TRBD2. This CDR3 has 15 residues. Germline CDR1 is MDHEN and CDR2 is SYDVKM. Losses at the gene ends were 4 bases for V and 3 bases for J; bases not matched to a gene: 5. The CDR3: CASSSRGTYTGELFF. The CDR3 nucleotides are TGTGCCAGCAGTTCGCGGGGGACGTACACCGGGGAGCTGTTTTTT.

A few counts support this clonotype. CDR3 sequence reads: CSAPRGLAGETQYF. The DNA of the CDR3 is TGCAGTGCTCCTAGAGGGCTAGCGGGAGAGACCCAGTACTTC. V gene TRBV20-1 combines with J gene TRBJ2-5, with 8 bases identical to TRBD2. The CDR3 runs to 14 residues. Germline-derived CDR1 and CDR2 are DFQATT and SNEGSKA (reference sequence). After removal of 5 bases from V and 4 bases from J, the junction contained 9 bases not matched to a gene.